The sequence of this T cell receptor (beta chain) was determined in a study of post-analysis software for immune sequencing data (dated by TCRdb to between 2015 and 2016). At the level of the whole study: Disease courses on record covered relapsing-remitting, secondary progressive and progressive-relapsing multiple sclerosis, though some patients had no subtype annotation. The patient repertoires were compared against approximately ten previously published healthy control repertoires obtained from donors aged roughly 6 to 25 years. A subset of samples was prepared in parallel using single-end sample barcoding, then pooled and co-amplified after Illumina adapter ligation. Points the paper makes about the study in general: Four or five TRBV segments, including TRBV5-6, TRBV5-1 and TRBV20-1, were significantly more frequent in patients than controls. The multiple sclerosis patient group was slightly younger than the control group. Compared with controls, multiple sclerosis patients had significantly lower normalized Chao1 diversity, a finding suggesting substantial peripheral T-cell clonal expansion. When samples were clustered directly using the F measure, samples prepared in the same batch co-clustered strongly, which prompted a batch-effect correction.

Library prep was done by PCR. Sequencing instrument: Illumina HiSeq 2500. Unique molecular identifiers were incorporated into TCR beta cDNA libraries to reduce PCR and sequencing biases. Every 1 to 10 million input T cells yielded 500,000 or so cDNA molecules, meaning each molecule approximated one T cell. The patient libraries were prepared and sequenced using the same protocol as the earlier healthy control dataset. Within a given batch, samples were prepared together, multiplexed and sequenced on the same HiSeq lane. In the source study's methods: MIGEC handled the raw barcoded reads, throwing out single-read molecular identifier groups before consensus assembly and CDR3 extraction. Clonotype tables were post-analysed with VDJtools, normalizing diversity by down-sampling all datasets to the smallest sample size. To correct batch-related cross-sample contamination, repertoire overlap clustering matched CDR3 amino acid sequences but not nucleotide sequences. Using fastp at Q25 and MiXCR, TCRdb reprocessed the public reads and kept productive beta chains. All rows with the same CDR3 protein become a single entry with the most common DNA and genes. V and J calls and clone size were set by TCRdb, not the authors. The sample includes roughly 730,000 distinct CDR3 sequences, with 30% observed a single time. The ten largest make up roughly 0.53% of the sample.

To demonstrate the VDJtools post-analysis software, TCR beta repertoires were profiled from the peripheral blood of about 14 young patients with multiple sclerosis. The patients with multiple sclerosis were children and adolescents between roughly 6 and 16 years of age. On this clonotype: The specificity of this receptor is unknown. No qualities accompany the bases; no much larger clone lies one base away.

Ends trimmed: V by 7 bases, J by 4 bases; bases unmatched to a gene: 13. There are 16 amino acids in the CDR3, from cysteine to phenylalanine inclusive. The entry retains the CDR3 DNA only, 48 bases that are in frame from base 1. The germline V gene specifies SQVTM as CDR1 and ANQGSEA as CDR2. The TCR originated in a girl between 10 and 17 years old with multiple sclerosis. The V gene is TRBV29-1 and the J gene is TRBJ2-2; 9 of the junction bases match TRBD1. Sequences were obtained from blood. Read as DNA, the sequence is TGCAGCGGATCCGGGACAGGGACCCGGGGCACCGGGGAGCTGTTTTTT. Protein translation: CSGSGTGTRGTGELFF.